This T cell receptor (beta chain) was documented in a study of OX40 agonist ivuxolimab in advanced cancers. Germline trimming cut 4 bases from V and 2 bases from J; bases unmatched to any gene: 8. The CDR3 consists of 19 residues. The germline V gene has CDR1 MNHNS and CDR2 SASEGT. Autoimmune disease history or systemic immunosuppression led to patients being barred. This clone was counted once. The repertoire was sequenced with immunoSEQ multiplex PCR; TCRdb's copy has only in-frame clones and lacks some. The table lists 70,000 to 95,000 clones, around 90% of them singletons. This sequence was found in an adult with an advanced solid tumor such as melanoma, head and neck, liver or kidney cancer. The rearrangement uses TRBV6-1 and TRBJ2-2; TRBD2 agrees at 15 bases. The sequenced sample was CD4+ or CD8+ T cells sorted from blood, obtained in a trial of the OX40 agonist ivuxolimab. The CDR3 region has the DNA TGTGCCAGCAGTGGCCGGGGACTAGCGGGAGGCCCTAACACCGGGGAGCTGTTTTTT. Residues: CASSGRGLAGGPNTGELFF.